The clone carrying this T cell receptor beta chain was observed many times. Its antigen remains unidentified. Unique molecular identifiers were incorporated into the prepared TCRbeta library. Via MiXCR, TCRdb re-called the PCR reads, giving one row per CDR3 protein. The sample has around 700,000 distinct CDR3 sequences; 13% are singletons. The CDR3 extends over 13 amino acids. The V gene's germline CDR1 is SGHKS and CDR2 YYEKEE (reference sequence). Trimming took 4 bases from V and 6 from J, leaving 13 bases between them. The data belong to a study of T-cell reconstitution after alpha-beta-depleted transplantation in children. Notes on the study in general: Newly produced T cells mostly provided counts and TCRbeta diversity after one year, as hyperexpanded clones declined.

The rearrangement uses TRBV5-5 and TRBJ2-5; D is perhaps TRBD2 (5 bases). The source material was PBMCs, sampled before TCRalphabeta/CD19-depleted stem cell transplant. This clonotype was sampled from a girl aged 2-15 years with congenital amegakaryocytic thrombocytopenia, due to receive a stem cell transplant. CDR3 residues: CASSQDGEKTQYF. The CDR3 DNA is TGTGCCAGCAGCCAGGACGGGGAAAAGACCCAGTACTTC.